This T cell receptor (beta chain) was retrieved from a study of CD8+CD57+ T cells in acquired aplastic anemia. V was clipped by 5 bases and J by 12 bases, with 26 bases between them. This CDR3 has 15 amino acids. From germline, CDR1 is SGDLS and CDR2 YYNGEE. According to the study, genomic DNA was the template for TCR beta VDJ and CDR3 profiling. TCRdb independently ran MiXCR on the reads; one entry per CDR3 protein. The sample includes roughly 250,000 distinct CDR3 sequences, roughly 80% of them seen just once. The authors sequenced patients whose flow cytometry had shown CD8+CD57+ cell expansion. This TCR was recovered from a human donor with aplastic anemia. Sequencing was done on a sample of sorted CD4+, CD8+, or CD8+CD57+ T cells (not recorded which) from PBMCs. The chain recombines TRBV9 with TRBJ1-2; D is possibly TRBD1 (5 bases). CDR3 protein: CASRGAGNTKYFDTF. CDR3 DNA: TGTGCCAGCAGAGGGGCTGGGAACACTAAGTACTTCGACACCTTC.